Following are 25 T cell receptor beta chains from one sample sequenced in a study of neurological immune-mediated disorders. TCRdb fed the 5' RACE reads into MiXCR, producing one record per CDR3 protein. The sample consists of around 40,000 distinct CDR3 sequences, around 7.2% of them appearing once. What was sequenced was CD4+ T cells from blood. Receptors originate from a man in his fifties or sixties in good health.

The V gene is TRBV29-1, the J gene TRBJ2-3; D gene uncertain. V gave up 4 bases and J gave up 3 bases, with 8 bases separating them. Germline V CDR1 and CDR2: SQVTM, ANQGSEA. This CDR3 contains 12 residues. This CDR3 reads CSVVRLTDTQYF. The CDR3 coding sequence is TGCAGCGTTGTAAGGTTGACAGATACGCAGTATTTT.

This clonotype has ten or more counts. The J gene is TRBJ2-3, the V gene TRBV27; TRBD2 is a possible D gene (7 bases). The length of the CDR3 is 14 residues. V was shortened by 5 bases and J by 3 bases, with 12 bases between the two germline ends. Germline V gene data show CDR1 as MNHEY and CDR2 as SMNVEV (reference sequence). CDR3 loop: CASSTSGTTDTQYF. The CDR3 bases are TGTGCCAGCAGTACCAGCGGGACAACAGATACGCAGTATTTT.

This clonotype was detected many times. The chain couples TRBV5-1 to TRBJ2-1, with unresolved D. V was shortened by 2 bases and J by 4 bases, with 7 bases between the two germline ends. The CDR3 extends over 13 amino acids. The germline V gene has CDR1 SGHRS and CDR2 YFSETQ. The CDR3 here is CASSFPQYNEQFF. The DNA for the CDR3 is TGCGCCAGCAGCTTCCCCCAGTACAATGAGCAGTTCTTC.

This clonotype came up many times. The J gene is TRBJ2-7, the V gene TRBV29-1, with 10 bases lining up with TRBD2. Germline CDR1 reads SQVTM; CDR2 reads ANQGSEA. V lost 2 bases and J lost 7; bases outside the gene matches: 8. There are 14 residues in the CDR3. The CDR3 DNA sequence: TGCAGCGTTGAATTCCTAGCGGGAGTAGGGGAGCAGTACTTC. It specifies CSVEFLAGVGEQYF.

This clonotype was found many times. V is TRBV20-1 and J is TRBJ1-5, with no clear D. Germline V gene sequence: CDR1 DFQATT, CDR2 SNEGSKA (reference sequence). Trimming removed 2 bases at V and 3 bases at J, with 14 bases between. CDR3 size: 15 residues. The CDR3 spells CSARWGSTNNQPQHF. Here the CDR3 DNA reads TGCAGTGCTAGATGGGGTTCTACGAACAATCAGCCCCAGCATTTT.

There are many counts of this clonotype. The genes are TRBV29-1 and TRBJ1-1; no reliable D call. This CDR3 is built from 12 residues. Trimming shortened V by 5 bases and J by 0 bases, and 7 bases separated the two germline ends. CDR1 SQVTM and CDR2 ANQGSEA come from the germline V gene. The CDR3 loop reads CSVKGLNTEAFF. CDR3 bases: TGCAGCGTTAAAGGGTTGAACACTGAAGCTTTCTTT.

The CDR3: CASFLREFCFF. DNA for the CDR3: TGTGCCAGCTTTCTCCGGGAGTTTTGTTTCTTC. The chain has TRBV4-2 and TRBJ2-1; perhaps TRBD2 as D (6 bases). Trimming removed 8 bases at V and 16 bases at J, with 18 bases between. The CDR3 is made up of 11 amino acids. Germline CDR1 LGHNA, CDR2 YNFKEQ.

This clonotype came up many times. Written as DNA, the CDR3 is TGTGCCAGCAGTCGGGACAGGGGGCACGGCTACACCTTC. It specifies CASSRDRGHGYTF. This chain connects TRBV2 to TRBJ1-2; 12 bases are a match to TRBD1. Germline V lookup: CDR1 SNHLY, CDR2 FYNNEI. The CDR3 length is 13 residues. With V trimmed by 5 bases and J by 8 bases, 3 bases remained unmatched.

This clonotype was counted many times. This chain links TRBV7-9 with TRBJ1-4; D unclear. The germline CDR1 and CDR2 sequences are SEHNR and FQNEAQ (reference sequence). Between the trimmed V and J ends, which lost 3 bases and 3 bases, there was a span of 11 bases. The CDR3 length is 15 residues. CDR3 DNA sequence: TGTGCCAGCAGCTTCACGTCCGCGGCTAATGAAAAACTGTTTTTT. This codes for CASSFTSAANEKLFF.

This clonotype was observed at least ten times. J is TRBJ2-6 and V is TRBV20-1, with no clear D. The ends were cut back, 2 bases at V and 0 bases at J, with 14 bases in the middle. CDR1 DFQATT and CDR2 SNEGSKA come from the germline V gene (reference sequence). This CDR3 has 17 residues. In DNA, the CDR3 is TGCAGTGCTAGAAATGTCGCCGGAAGCTCTGGGGCCAACGTCCTGACTTTC. Translated: CSARNVAGSSGANVLTF.

This clonotype was seen at least ten times. The chain has TRBV5-4 and TRBJ2-2; TRBD2 is a possible D gene (5 bases). CDR1 and CDR2 from the germline V gene are SGHNT and YYREEE (reference sequence). The CDR3 spans 14 residues. Trimming removed 6 bases from V and 5 bases from J, with 14 bases in between. The CDR3 bases are TGTGCCAGCAACCCCGGGATCGGGACCGGGGAGCTGTTTTTT. Translating gives CASNPGIGTGELFF. The full variable domain, with the rest looked up from reference TRBV5-4 and TRBJ2-2, is ETGVTQSPTHLIKTRGQQVTLRCSSQSGHNTVSWYQQALGQGPQFIFQYYREEENGRGNFPPRFSGLQFPNYSSELNVNALELDDSALYLCASNPGIGTGELFFGEGSRLTVL.

This clonotype was picked up many times. The chain combines TRBV7-2 with TRBJ2-5; TRBD1 matches 8 bases. This CDR3 has 15 residues. The junction had 6 bases not matched to a gene; V was cut back by 3 bases and J by 3 bases. Germline V lookup: CDR1 SGHTA, CDR2 FQGNSA. The chain's CDR3 is CASSLIATGEETQYF. CDR3 DNA sequence: TGTGCCAGCAGCTTGATCGCGACAGGGGAAGAGACCCAGTACTTC.

At least ten counts were recorded for this clonotype. V is TRBV28 and J is TRBJ2-1; 11 positions agree with TRBD2. The CDR3 runs to 15 residues. Germline CDR1 and CDR2: MDHEN and SYDVKM. V was pared by 3 bases and J by 10 bases, with 8 bases of the junction left unmatched. This chain's CDR3 is CASSLVTSGRSEQFF. The CDR3 bases are TGTGCCAGCAGTTTGGTTACTAGCGGGAGAAGCGAGCAGTTCTTC.

Ten or more counts support this clonotype. This chain uses TRBV7-9 with TRBJ2-5, with TRBD1 as a possible D gene (5 bases). V lost 3 bases and J 0 bases, leaving 8 bases between the germline ends. The CDR3 consists of 14 residues. Germline CDR1 reads SEHNR; CDR2 reads FQNEAQ (reference sequence). The CDR3 loop is CASSFARDQETQYF. CDR3 nucleotides: TGTGCCAGCAGCTTCGCCAGGGACCAAGAGACCCAGTACTTC.

This clonotype was counted ten times or more. This chain links TRBV4-3 with TRBJ1-1; D is ambiguous. Germline V CDR1 and CDR2: LGHNA, YSLEER. This CDR3 is built from 13 residues. V dropped 0 bases and J dropped 4 bases, with 6 bases sitting between them. The CDR3 loop reads CASSQDRGTEAFF. The CDR3 DNA is TGCGCCAGCAGCCAAGATCGGGGCACTGAAGCTTTCTTT.

This clonotype was detected ten times or more. The gene calls are TRBV6-1 and TRBJ2-7, with unresolved D. V was trimmed by 8 bases and J by 3 bases, leaving 8 bases between them. This CDR3 is built from 11 residues. CDR1 and CDR2 from the germline V gene are MNHNS and SASEGT. The CDR3 DNA reads as TGTGCCAGCCGAGAGTTCTACGAGCAGTACTTC. Translating it yields CASREFYEQYF.

This clonotype occurred many times. The CDR3 sequence is CASSPTGTRGTEAFF. The CDR3, as DNA: TGTGCCAGCAGCCCCACCGGGACCCGGGGGACTGAAGCTTTCTTT. V gene TRBV7-9 combines with J gene TRBJ1-1; D might be TRBD1 (5 bases). CDR3 length: 15 residues. Between the trimmed V and J ends, which lost 5 bases and 5 bases, there was a span of 18 bases. Germline V gene data show CDR1 as SEHNR and CDR2 as FQNEAQ (reference sequence).

The sample holds many counts of this clonotype. The V call is TRBV5-1, the J call TRBJ1-1, with TRBD1 matching 8 bases. The ends lost 3 bases at V and 2 bases at J; junction bases unmatched: 9. CDR1 is SGHRS and CDR2 is YFSETQ in the germline V gene. There are 16 residues in the CDR3. The CDR3: CASSSGPTGDNTEAFF. DNA of the CDR3: TGCGCCAGCAGCTCCGGCCCGACAGGGGATAACACTGAAGCTTTCTTT.

This clonotype was recorded at least ten times. The rearrangement joins TRBV5-1 to TRBJ1-1, with a possible D match to TRBD1 (6 bases). CDR1 and CDR2 from the germline V gene are SGHRS and YFSETQ. V lost 3 bases and J 0 bases, leaving 9 bases between the germline ends. The CDR3 sequence is 14 residues long. CDR3 DNA: TGCGCCAGCAGCTCTGGACAGCTGAACACTGAAGCTTTCTTT. It is translated as CASSSGQLNTEAFF.

Ten or more counts support this clonotype. The chain couples TRBV14 to TRBJ2-1, with 7 nucleotides matching TRBD2. The CDR3 has 16 amino acids. V gave up 0 bases and J gave up 6 bases; unmatched junction bases: 8. Germline V CDR1 and CDR2: SGHDN, FVKESK. The CDR3 DNA sequence: TGTGCCAGCAGCCAAGATCACGCGGGAGAGATCAATGAGCAGTTCTTC. This translates into CASSQDHAGEINEQFF. The entire variable domain, with the rest obtained from reference TRBV14 and TRBJ2-1, is as follows: EAGVTQFPSHSVIEKGQTVTLRCDPISGHDNLYWYRRVMGKEIKFLLHFVKESKQDESGMPNNRFLAERTGGTYSTLKVQPAELEDSGVYFCASSQDHAGEINEQFFGPGTRLTVL.

This clonotype showed up many times. This chain uses TRBV7-2 with TRBJ2-1; 10 bases match TRBD2. CDR1 and CDR2 (germline): SGHTA, FQGNSA. The CDR3 runs 17 residues. V trimming: 2 bases; J trimming: 3 bases; junction bases outside the gene matches: 7. This CDR3 is CASSLTASGSLYNEQFF. The CDR3 DNA reads TGTGCCAGCAGCTTAACGGCTAGCGGGAGCCTCTACAATGAGCAGTTCTTC.

In this sample, this clonotype turned up a few times. V gene TRBV5-1 combines with J gene TRBJ2-7; no clear D gene. CDR1 is SGHRS, CDR2 YFSETQ, per germline. This CDR3 spans 11 amino acids. Trimming pared 4 bases from V and 2 bases from J, leaving 4 bases between. The CDR3 DNA is TGCGCCAGCAGCGGAGCCTACGAGCAGTACTTC. The encoded protein is CASSGAYEQYF.

This clonotype has ten or more counts. V gene TRBV5-1 combines with J gene TRBJ2-3; D unclear. The V gene's germline CDR1 is SGHRS and CDR2 YFSETQ. Between the trimmed V and J ends, which lost 1 base and 6 bases, there was a span of 12 bases. CDR3 length: 14 residues. CDR3 region: CASSLSALGDTQYF. The CDR3 nucleotides read TGCGCCAGCAGCTTGTCGGCCCTCGGGGATACGCAGTATTTT.

This clonotype was found many times. The chain links TRBV7-6 to TRBJ2-7; 10 bases align to TRBD2. This CDR3 is built from 13 residues. In germline, CDR1 is SGHVS, CDR2 FNYEAQ. V lost 5 bases, J lost 6 bases, and 4 bases stayed unmatched. CDR3 nucleotide sequence: TGTGCCAGCAGCCGAGCGGGAGGGCGCGAGCAGTACTTC. The encoded protein is CASSRAGGREQYF.

This clonotype appeared many times. The chain recombines TRBV10-3 with TRBJ1-1; unclear D gene. In germline, CDR1 is ENHRY, CDR2 SYGVKD. The CDR3 runs to 13 residues. Between the trimmed V and J ends, which lost 4 bases and 0 bases, there was a span of 6 bases. The CDR3: CAISGALNTEAFF. The CDR3 nucleotides read TGTGCCATCAGTGGGGCCTTGAACACTGAAGCTTTCTTT.